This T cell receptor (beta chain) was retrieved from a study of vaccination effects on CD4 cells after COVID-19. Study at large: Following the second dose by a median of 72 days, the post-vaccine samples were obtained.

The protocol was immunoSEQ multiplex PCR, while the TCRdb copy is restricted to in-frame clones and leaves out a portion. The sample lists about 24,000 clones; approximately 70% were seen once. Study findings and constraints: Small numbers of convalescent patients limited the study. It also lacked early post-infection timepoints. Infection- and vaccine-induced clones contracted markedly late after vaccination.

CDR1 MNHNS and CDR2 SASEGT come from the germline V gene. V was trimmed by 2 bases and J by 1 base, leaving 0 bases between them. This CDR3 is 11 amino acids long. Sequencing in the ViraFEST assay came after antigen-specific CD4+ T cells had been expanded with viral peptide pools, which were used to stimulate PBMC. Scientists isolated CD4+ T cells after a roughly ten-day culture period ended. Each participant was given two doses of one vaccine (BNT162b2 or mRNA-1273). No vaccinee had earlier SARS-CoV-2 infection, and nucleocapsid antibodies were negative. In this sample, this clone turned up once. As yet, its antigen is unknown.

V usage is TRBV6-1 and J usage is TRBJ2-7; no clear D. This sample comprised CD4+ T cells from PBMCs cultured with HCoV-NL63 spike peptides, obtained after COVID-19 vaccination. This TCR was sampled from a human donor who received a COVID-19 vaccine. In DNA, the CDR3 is TGTGCCAGCAGTGAATCCTACGAGCAGTACTTC. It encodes CASSESYEQYF.